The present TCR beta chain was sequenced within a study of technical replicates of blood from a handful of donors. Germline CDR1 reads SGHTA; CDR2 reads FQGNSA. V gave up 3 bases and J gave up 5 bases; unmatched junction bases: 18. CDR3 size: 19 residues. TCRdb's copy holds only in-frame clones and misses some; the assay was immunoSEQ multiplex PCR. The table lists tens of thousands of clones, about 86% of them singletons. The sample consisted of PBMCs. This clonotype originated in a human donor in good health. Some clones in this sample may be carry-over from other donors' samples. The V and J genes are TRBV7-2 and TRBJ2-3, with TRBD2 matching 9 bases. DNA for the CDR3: TGTGCCAGCAGCTTGGCGCTTACAGGGCGCCTAGCGGGGAAAGATACGCAGTATTTT. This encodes CASSLALTGRLAGKDTQYF. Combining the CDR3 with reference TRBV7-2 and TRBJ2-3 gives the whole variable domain GAGVSQSPSNKVTEKGKDVELRCDPISGHTALYWYRQSLGQGLEFLIYFQGNSAPDKSGLPSDRFSAERTGGSVSTLTIQRTQQEDSAVYLCASSLALTGRLAGKDTQYFGPGTRLTVL.